One sample yielded the 9 T cell receptor beta chains listed below, sequenced in a study of CD8 T cells in Susac syndrome. The RNA input was about 0.5 to 1 ug, and it was reverse transcribed with random hexamers. MiXCR, applied by TCRdb to the immunoSEQ multiplex PCR reads, yields one record per CDR3 protein. In the table there are nearly 70,000 distinct CDR3 sequences, 85% to 95% of which are singletons. Specimen: CD8+ T cells from PBMCs. These TCRs come from a human donor in good health.

CDR3 residues: CASSLGGIGYTGELFF. The CDR3 region has the DNA TGTGCCAGCAGCTTGGGAGGGATAGGGTACACCGGGGAGCTGTTTTTT. V gene TRBV7-8 combines with J gene TRBJ2-2, with 7 nucleotides matching TRBD2. The V gene's germline CDR1 is SGHVS and CDR2 FQNEAQ. The V gene end was trimmed by 3 bases and the J gene end by 3 bases; junction bases not matched to a gene: 7. The CDR3 consists of 16 residues.

The chain is built from TRBV5-1 and TRBJ2-7; the D is unclear. V dropped 4 bases and J dropped 0 bases, with 14 bases sitting between them. CDR1 SGHRS and CDR2 YFSETQ come from the germline V gene. The length of the CDR3 is 15 residues. For the CDR3, the DNA is TGCGCCAGCAGCCCCGCGATTCTGAGCTCCTACGAGCAGTACTTC. It specifies CASSPAILSSYEQYF. Based on the CDR3 plus reference TRBV5-1 and TRBJ2-7, the full variable domain is KAGVTQTPRYLIKTRGQQVTLSCSPISGHRSVSWYQQTPGQGLQFLFEYFSETQRNKGNFPGRFSGRQFSNSRSEMNVSTLELGDSALYLCASSPAILSSYEQYFGPGTRLTVT.

The chain links TRBV27 to TRBJ2-7; D may match TRBD1 or TRBD2 (7 bases each). The CDR3 consists of 14 residues. From germline, CDR1 is MNHEY and CDR2 SMNVEV (reference sequence). The V end was cut by 6 bases, the J end by 3 bases, with 15 bases between. CDR3 residues: CASRGDREGYEQYV. CDR3 bases: TGTGCCAGCAGGGGAGACAGGGAGGGCTACGAGCAGTACGTC.

The chain links TRBV5-6 to TRBJ2-1; D might be TRBD1 or TRBD2, each matching 5 bases. The V end was cut by 0 bases, the J end by 8 bases, with 21 bases between. CDR3 length: 17 amino acids. Germline assignment: CDR1 SGHDT and CDR2 YYEEEE. The CDR3 nucleotides read TGTGCCAGCAGCTTGGATCTCGGGACCACCTTTGGGGATGAGCAGTTCTTC. Protein sequence: CASSLDLGTTFGDEQFF.

The chain combines TRBV14 with TRBJ2-7; D is perhaps TRBD2 (7 bases). V was trimmed by 4 bases and J by 0 bases, leaving 16 bases between them. The CDR3 is made up of 16 amino acids. CDR1 SGHDN and CDR2 FVKESK come from the germline V gene. Here the CDR3 DNA reads TGTGCCAGCAGCCCGGGGGGCAGGTCGAGCTCCTACGAGCAGTACTTC. Encoded protein: CASSPGGRSSSYEQYF.

This clonotype is a singleton in its sample. The chain links TRBV5-1 to TRBJ1-2; D possibly corresponds to TRBD1 (6 bases). This CDR3 has 15 residues. Per germline, CDR1 SGHRS and CDR2 YFSETQ. V gave up 3 bases and J gave up 4 bases, with 16 bases separating them. The CDR3 DNA reads as TGCGCCAGCAGCTCGGACAGCCCGGGATCCTATGGCTACACCTTC. Residues: CASSSDSPGSYGYTF.

This sequence joins TRBV7-3 and TRBJ2-7; a weak D match, TRBD1 (5 bases). CDR1 SGHTA and CDR2 FQGTGA come from the germline V gene. The germline V and J ends were trimmed by 8 bases and 2 bases, with 16 bases remaining between them. This CDR3 has 14 amino acids. The CDR3 spells CASEQEAVAYEQYV. The CDR3 DNA follows: TGTGCCAGCGAACAGGAAGCAGTAGCCTACGAGCAGTACGTC.

The rearrangement joins TRBV20-1 to TRBJ1-2; 9 bases align to TRBD1. The CDR3 runs 16 residues. The V gene end was trimmed by 3 bases and the J gene end by 5 bases; junction bases not matched to a gene: 13. Per germline, CDR1 DFQATT and CDR2 SNEGSKA (reference sequence). The CDR3 sequence is CSARAPSGQGLYGYTF. Written as DNA, the CDR3 is TGCAGTGCTAGGGCCCCTTCGGGACAGGGCTTATATGGCTACACCTTC.

The chain is built from TRBV2 and TRBJ1-5, with TRBD1 identical over 9 bases. V was clipped by 9 bases and J by 0 bases; unmatched bases: 12. The CDR3 extends over 17 amino acids. Germline CDR1 is SNHLY and CDR2 is FYNNEI. The CDR3 DNA follows: TGTGCCAGTCAAGGCCGGGACAGGGAAATTAGCAATCAGCCCCAGCATTTT. Residues: CASQGRDREISNQPQHF.